The text below deals with one TCR beta chain. Its cognate antigen is unknown. This record belongs to a study of T cell responses to AZD1222 COVID-19 vaccine. Study results and caveats: Nearly half of spike-specific TCRs reportedly target unmutated variant regions. Among the donors, most were white British and more were female, and clonal diversity was possibly underestimated. Vaccine-associated CD4 TCRs spanned spike, dominant at 160-218 and 743-854.

Only in-frame clones appear in the TCRdb table, and some are missing; sequencing was by immunoSEQ multiplex PCR. The sample records 150,000 to 200,000 clones, about 87% being singletons. Sample: peripheral blood, taken on day 0 of MenACWY control vaccination. The clonotype comes from an adult in good health.

DNA for the CDR3: TGTGCCAGCAGTGAACTAGCGGAGTACACCGGGGAGCTGTTTTTT. Its protein is CASSELAEYTGELFF. This chain links TRBV6-1 with TRBJ2-2; TRBD2 matches 7 bases. Losses at the gene ends were 2 bases for V and 3 bases for J; bases not matched to a gene: 3. The CDR3 runs 15 residues. Germline CDR1 is MNHNS and CDR2 is SASEGT.